What follows are 8 T cell receptor beta chains derived from one specimen sequenced in a study of blood T cell repertoires in COVID-19. The data were produced by immunoSEQ multiplex PCR, yet TCRdb's version contains in-frame clones alone and is incomplete. The table records approximately 500,000 clones, roughly 91% of them present only once. Source material: peripheral blood. Receptor source: a woman in her forties or fifties with COVID-19, enrolled during active disease.

The rearrangement links TRBV5-1 to TRBJ1-6, with D unresolved. V lost 0 bases and J 10 bases, leaving 14 bases between the germline ends. The CDR3 is 15 residues long. CDR1 and CDR2 from the germline V gene are SGHRS and YFSETQ. Here the CDR3 reads CASSLEGREWSPLHF. CDR3 coding DNA: TGCGCCAGCAGCTTGGAGGGTCGGGAGTGGTCACCCCTCCACTTT.

The chain joins TRBV19 to TRBJ2-3, with 8 bases identical to TRBD1. This CDR3 is 15 amino acids long. V was pared by 1 base and J by 4 bases, with 4 bases of the junction left unmatched. Germline-derived CDR1 and CDR2 are LNHDA and SQIVND (reference sequence). Here the CDR3 DNA reads TGTGCCAGTAGTATAGGGACAGGGTGGGCAGATACGCAGTATTTT. This sequence encodes CASSIGTGWADTQYF.

The V gene is TRBV5-4, the J gene TRBJ1-1; D not certain. V gave up 4 bases and J gave up 10 bases, with 14 bases separating them. Looked up from germline, CDR1 is SGHNT and CDR2 is YYREEE (reference sequence). CDR3 length equals 12 residues. The CDR3 here is CASSLPAGGAFF. CDR3 DNA: TGTGCCAGCAGCCTACCCGCAGGTGGAGCTTTCTTT.

The genes are TRBV7-9 and TRBJ2-7, with D unclear. The germline V and J ends were trimmed by 0 bases and 7 bases, with 7 bases remaining between them. This CDR3 contains 12 residues. Germline values: CDR1 SEHNR, CDR2 FQNEAQ (reference sequence). CDR3 protein: CASSLATWEQYF. CDR3 nucleotides: TGTGCCAGCAGCTTAGCTACTTGGGAGCAGTACTTC.

The V and J genes are TRBV2 and TRBJ1-1; D may be TRBD1 (5 bases). CDR3 length equals 15 residues. Looked up from germline, CDR1 is SNHLY and CDR2 is FYNNEI. The ends were cut back, 6 bases at V and 5 bases at J, with 19 bases in the middle. The CDR3 spells CASSGDFQGLTEAFF. The CDR3 DNA sequence: TGTGCCAGCAGCGGAGATTTTCAGGGTCTGACTGAAGCTTTCTTT.

This clone was seen only once. For the CDR3, the DNA is TGTGCCATCAGTGGGGGACTAGCGGGGGGTGAGACCCAGTACTTC. Translation: CAISGGLAGGETQYF. The chain has TRBV10-3 and TRBJ2-5; 15 bases map to TRBD2. The CDR3 spans 15 residues. CDR1 and CDR2 (germline): ENHRY, SYGVKD. The V and J ends lost 4 bases and 5 bases, in that order; junction bases with no gene match: 2.

The gene calls are TRBV4-1 and TRBJ1-4; D might be TRBD1 (5 bases). The germline gives CDR1 MGHRA, CDR2 YSYEKL. The CDR3 has 16 residues. The germline V and J ends were trimmed by 0 bases and 6 bases, with 14 bases remaining between them. CDR3 sequence (DNA): TGCGCCAGCAGCCAAGATATTAGGGGAGGAGATGAAAAACTGTTTTTT. Translating gives CASSQDIRGGDEKLFF.

This sequence joins TRBV3-1 (or the pseudogene TRBV3-2) and TRBJ2-5; 8 positions match TRBD2. The junction had 5 bases not matched to a gene; V was cut back by 9 bases and J by 5 bases. The CDR3 has 12 residues. CDR1 and CDR2 from the germline V gene are LGHDT and YNNKEL (reference sequence). The CDR3 coding sequence is TGTGCCAGTAGCGGCGGGGGGGAGACCCAGTACTTC. This codes for CASSGGGETQYF.